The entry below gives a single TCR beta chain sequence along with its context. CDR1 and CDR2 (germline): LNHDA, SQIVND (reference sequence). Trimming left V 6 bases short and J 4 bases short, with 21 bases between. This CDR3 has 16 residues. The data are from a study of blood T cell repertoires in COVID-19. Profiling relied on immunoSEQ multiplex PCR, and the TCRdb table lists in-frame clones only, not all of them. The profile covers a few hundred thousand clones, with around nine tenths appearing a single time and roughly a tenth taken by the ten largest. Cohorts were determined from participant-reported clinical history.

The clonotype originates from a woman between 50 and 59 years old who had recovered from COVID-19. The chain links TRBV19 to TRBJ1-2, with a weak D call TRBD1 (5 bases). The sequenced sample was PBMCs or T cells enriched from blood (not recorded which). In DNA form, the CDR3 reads TGTGCCAGTAGCACCCCCCGGGGGGTACTACGCTATGGCTACACCTTC. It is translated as CASSTPRGVLRYGYTF. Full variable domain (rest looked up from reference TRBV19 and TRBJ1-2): DGGITQSPKYLFRKEGQNVTLSCEQNLNHDAMYWYRQDPGQGLRLIYYSQIVNDFQKGDIAEGYSVSREKKESFPLTVTSAQKNPTAFYLCASSTPRGVLRYGYTFGSGTRLTVV.